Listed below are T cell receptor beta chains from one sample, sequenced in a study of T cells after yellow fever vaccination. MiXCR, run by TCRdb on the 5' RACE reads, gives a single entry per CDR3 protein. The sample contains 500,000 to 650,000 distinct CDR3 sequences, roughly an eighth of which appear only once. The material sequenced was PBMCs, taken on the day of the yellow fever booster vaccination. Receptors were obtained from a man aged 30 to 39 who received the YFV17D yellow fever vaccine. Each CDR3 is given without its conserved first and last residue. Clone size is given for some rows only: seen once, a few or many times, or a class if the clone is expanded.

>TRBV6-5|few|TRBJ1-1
ASRRQGNNEAF
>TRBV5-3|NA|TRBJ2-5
ARSPPPLAGGLETQY
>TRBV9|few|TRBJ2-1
ASSALDRGANEQF
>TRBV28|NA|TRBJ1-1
ASSTRATRSTEAF
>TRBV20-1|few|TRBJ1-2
SARGQGNYGYT
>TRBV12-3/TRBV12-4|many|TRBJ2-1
ASSSRQIRTSKNEQF
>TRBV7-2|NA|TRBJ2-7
ASSRGLEFHEQY
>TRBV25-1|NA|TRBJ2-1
ASSRVGSNEQF
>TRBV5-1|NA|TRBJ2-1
ASSFDSSTYNEQF
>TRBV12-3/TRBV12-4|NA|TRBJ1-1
ASSFERNTEAF
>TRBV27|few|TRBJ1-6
ASMERKSYNSPLH
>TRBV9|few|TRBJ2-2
ASSVVSGGRTGELF
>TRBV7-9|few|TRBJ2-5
ASSPSGQGMGKY
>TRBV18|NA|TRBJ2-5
ASSLDRASETQY
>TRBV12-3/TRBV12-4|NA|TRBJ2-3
ASSTSGTGLWSGAADTQY
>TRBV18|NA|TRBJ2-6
ASSPGQGNSGANVLT
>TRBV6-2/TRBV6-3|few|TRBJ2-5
ASTPLGTETQY
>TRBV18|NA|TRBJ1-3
ASSPPTGDSGNTIY
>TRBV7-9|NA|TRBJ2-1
ASSPPKGQEEQF
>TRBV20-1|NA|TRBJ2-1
SADSLSYNEQF
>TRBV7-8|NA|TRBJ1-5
ASSLSTGPQH
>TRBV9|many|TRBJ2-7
ASSRPGTDYEQY
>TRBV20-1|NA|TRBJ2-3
SAPPLDPGKRGTDTQY
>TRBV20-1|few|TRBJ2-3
SGSIGGSTDTQY
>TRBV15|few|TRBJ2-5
ATKGAIETQY
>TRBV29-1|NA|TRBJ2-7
SAGEPPYEQY
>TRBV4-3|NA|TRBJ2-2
ASSQDPYSNTGELF
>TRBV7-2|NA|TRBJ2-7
ASSTTGTSGTYEQY
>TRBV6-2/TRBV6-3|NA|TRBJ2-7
ASIGTGSSYEQY
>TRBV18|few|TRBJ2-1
ASSPGQSSGTVDEQF
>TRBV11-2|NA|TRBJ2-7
ASSNRLAVGGGEAEQY
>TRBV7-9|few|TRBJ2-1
ASSQPPEDEQF
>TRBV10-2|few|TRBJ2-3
ASSTGTSGSSDTQY
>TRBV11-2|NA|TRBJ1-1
ASSKILGQTFEAF
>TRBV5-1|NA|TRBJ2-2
ASRGLAGEVNTGELF